The sequence of this TCR beta chain was determined in a study of cytomegalovirus exposure and HLA in healthy donors. Background on the study: In a later analysis, the 100 to 150 validation repertoires were reported to have used the same platform as the 600 to 700 first-cohort repertoires. Broader study findings: The study put 150 or so TCR beta chains on its list as cytomegalovirus-associated. Under in vitro conditions, three CMV-associated chains were confirmed as specific for CMV antigens. Most TCRs appeared rarely, but some public TCRs recurred in many donors.

Comments on this clone: No antigen is known for it.

The data were produced by immunoSEQ multiplex PCR, yet TCRdb's version contains in-frame clones alone and is incomplete. The table lists about 400,000 clones, 86% of them singletons. The CDR3 has 15 residues. The V gene's germline CDR1 is LNHDA and CDR2 SQIVND (reference sequence). V was cut by 10 bases and J by 0 bases, with 16 bases left in between. This chain joins TRBV19 and TRBJ1-3; D unclear. This clonotype was sampled from a woman younger than 35 in good health and CMV-seronegative. The sample comprised PBMCs. CDR3 sequence: CATRPGDSSGNTIYF. The CDR3 DNA reads TGTGCCACCAGGCCCGGGGATAGCTCTGGAAACACCATATATTTT. Supplemented by reference TRBV19 and TRBJ1-3, the full variable domain reads DGGITQSPKYLFRKEGQNVTLSCEQNLNHDAMYWYRQDPGQGLRLIYYSQIVNDFQKGDIAEGYSVSREKKESFPLTVTSAQKNPTAFYLCATRPGDSSGNTIYFGEGSWLTVV.